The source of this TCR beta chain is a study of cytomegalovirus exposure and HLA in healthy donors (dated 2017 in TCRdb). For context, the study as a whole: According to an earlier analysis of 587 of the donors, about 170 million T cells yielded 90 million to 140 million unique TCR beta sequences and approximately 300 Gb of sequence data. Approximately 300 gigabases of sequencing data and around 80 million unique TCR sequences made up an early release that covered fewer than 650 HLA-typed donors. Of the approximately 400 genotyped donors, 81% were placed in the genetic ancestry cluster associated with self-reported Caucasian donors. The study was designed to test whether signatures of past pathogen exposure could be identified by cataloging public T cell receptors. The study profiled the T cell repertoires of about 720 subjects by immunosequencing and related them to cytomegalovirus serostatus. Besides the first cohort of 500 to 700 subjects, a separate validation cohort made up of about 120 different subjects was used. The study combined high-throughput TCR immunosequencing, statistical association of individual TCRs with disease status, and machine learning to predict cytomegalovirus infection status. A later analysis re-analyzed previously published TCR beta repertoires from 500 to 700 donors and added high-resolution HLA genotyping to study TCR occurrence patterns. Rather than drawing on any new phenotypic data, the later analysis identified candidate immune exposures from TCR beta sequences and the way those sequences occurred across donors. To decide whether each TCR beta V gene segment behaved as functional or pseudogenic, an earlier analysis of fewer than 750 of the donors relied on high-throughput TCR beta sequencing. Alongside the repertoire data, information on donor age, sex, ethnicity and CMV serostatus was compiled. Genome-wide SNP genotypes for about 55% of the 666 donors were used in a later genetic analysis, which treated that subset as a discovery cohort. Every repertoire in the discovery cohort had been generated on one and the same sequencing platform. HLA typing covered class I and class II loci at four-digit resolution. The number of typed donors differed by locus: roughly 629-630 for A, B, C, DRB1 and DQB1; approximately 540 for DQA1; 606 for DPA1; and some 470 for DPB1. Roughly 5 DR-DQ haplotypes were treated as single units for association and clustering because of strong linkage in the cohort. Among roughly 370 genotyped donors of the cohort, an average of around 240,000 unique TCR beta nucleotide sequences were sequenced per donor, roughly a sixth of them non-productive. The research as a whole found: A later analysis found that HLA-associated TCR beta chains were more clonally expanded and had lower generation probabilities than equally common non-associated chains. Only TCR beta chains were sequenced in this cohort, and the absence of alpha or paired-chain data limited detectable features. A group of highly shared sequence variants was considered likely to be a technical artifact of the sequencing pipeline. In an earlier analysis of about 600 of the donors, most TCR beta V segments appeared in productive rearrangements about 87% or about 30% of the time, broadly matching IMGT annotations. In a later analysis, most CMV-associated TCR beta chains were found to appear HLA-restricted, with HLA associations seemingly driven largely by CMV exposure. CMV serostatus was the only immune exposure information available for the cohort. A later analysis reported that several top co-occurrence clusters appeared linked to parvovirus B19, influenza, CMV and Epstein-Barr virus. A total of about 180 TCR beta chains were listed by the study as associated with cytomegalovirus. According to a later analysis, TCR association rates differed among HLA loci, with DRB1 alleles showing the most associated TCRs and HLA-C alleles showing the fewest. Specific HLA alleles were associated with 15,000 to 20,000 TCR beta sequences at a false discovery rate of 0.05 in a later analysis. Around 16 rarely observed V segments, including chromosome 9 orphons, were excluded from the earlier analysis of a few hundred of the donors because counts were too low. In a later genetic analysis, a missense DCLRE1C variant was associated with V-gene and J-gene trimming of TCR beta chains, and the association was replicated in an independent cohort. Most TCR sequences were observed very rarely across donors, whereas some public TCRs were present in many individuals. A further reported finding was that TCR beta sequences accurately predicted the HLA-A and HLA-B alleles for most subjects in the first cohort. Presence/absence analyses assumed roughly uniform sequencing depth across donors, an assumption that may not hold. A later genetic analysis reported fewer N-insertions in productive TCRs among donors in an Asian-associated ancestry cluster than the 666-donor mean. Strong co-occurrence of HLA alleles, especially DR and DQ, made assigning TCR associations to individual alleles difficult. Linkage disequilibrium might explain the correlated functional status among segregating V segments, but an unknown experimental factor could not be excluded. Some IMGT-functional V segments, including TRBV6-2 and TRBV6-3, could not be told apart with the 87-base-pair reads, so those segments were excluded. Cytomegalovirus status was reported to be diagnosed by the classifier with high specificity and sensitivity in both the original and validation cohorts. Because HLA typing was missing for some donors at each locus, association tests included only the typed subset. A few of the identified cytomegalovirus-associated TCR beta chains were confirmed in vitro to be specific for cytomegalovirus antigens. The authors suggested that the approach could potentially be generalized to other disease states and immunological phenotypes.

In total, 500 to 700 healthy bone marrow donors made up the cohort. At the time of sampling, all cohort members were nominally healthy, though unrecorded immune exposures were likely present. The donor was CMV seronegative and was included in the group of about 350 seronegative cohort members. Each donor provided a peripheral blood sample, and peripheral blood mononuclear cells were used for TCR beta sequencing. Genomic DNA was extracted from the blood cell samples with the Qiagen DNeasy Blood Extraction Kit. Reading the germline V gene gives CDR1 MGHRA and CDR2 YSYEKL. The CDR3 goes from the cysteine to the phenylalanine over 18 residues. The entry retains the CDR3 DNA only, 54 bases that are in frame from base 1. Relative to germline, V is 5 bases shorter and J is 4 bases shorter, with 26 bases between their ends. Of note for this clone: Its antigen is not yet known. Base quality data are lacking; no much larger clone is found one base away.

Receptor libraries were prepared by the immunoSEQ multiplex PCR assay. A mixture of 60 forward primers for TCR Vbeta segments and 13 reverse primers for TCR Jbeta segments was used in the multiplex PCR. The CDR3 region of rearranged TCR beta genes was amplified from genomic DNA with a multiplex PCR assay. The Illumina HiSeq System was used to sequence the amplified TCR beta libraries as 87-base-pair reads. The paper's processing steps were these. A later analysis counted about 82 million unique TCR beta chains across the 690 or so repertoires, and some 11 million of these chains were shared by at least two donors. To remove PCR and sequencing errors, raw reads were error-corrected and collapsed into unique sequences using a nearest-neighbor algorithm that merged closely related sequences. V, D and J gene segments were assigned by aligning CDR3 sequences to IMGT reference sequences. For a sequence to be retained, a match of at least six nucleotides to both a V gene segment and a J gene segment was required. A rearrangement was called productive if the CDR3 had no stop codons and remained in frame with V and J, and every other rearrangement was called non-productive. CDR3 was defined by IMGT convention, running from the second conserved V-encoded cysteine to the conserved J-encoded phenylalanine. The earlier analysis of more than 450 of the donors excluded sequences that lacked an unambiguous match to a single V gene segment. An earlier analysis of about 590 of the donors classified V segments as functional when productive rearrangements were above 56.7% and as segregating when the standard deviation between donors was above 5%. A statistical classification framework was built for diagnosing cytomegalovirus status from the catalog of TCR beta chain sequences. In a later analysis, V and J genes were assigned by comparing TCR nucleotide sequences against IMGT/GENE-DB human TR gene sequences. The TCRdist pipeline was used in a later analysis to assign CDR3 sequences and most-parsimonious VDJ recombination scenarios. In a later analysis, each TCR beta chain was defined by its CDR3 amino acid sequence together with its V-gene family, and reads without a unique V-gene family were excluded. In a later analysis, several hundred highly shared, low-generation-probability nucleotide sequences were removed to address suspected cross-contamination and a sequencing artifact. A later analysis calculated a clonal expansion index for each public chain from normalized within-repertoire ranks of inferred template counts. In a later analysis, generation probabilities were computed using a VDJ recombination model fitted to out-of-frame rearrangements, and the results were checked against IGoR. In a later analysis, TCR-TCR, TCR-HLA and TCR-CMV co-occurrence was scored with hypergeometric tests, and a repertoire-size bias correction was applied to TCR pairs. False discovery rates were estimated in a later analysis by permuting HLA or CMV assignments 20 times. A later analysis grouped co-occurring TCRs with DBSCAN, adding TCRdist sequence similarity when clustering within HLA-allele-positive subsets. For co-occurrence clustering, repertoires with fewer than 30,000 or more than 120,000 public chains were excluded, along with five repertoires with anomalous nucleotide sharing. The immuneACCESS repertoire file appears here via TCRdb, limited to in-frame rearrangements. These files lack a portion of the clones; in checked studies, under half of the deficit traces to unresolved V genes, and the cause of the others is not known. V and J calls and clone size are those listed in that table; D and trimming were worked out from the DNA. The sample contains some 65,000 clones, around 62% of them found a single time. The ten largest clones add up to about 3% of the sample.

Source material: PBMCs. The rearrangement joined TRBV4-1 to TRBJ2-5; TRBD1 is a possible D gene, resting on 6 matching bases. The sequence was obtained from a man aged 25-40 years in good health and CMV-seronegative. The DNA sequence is TGCGCCAGCAGCTCATCCTACAGGGTTTTGGGCATGTTAGAGACCCAGTACTTC. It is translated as CASSSSYRVLGMLETQYF.